This paragraph covers one TCR beta chain sequence. The sample is drawn from a study of T-cell memory formation after mild COVID-19. Turning to the study itself: TCR clusters showed largely donor specificity.

In TCRdb, the 5' RACE reads were re-called with MiXCR into one record per CDR3 protein. This sample has 300,000 to 350,000 distinct CDR3 sequences, with approximately 19% found just once. Sequenced: PBMCs or a T cell subset sorted from them (not recorded which). This TCR was sampled from a man between 18 and 35 years old who had mild COVID-19 (a few samples of this study predate the infection). Cell type and time point are not known.

CDR3 nucleotides: TGTGCCAGCAGCCTCCCGCAATGGACAGGGGGATCCCAAGAGACCCAGTACTTC. Its protein is CASSLPQWTGGSQETQYF. The chain has TRBV3-1 and TRBJ2-5; 10 nucleotides align to TRBD1. Germline CDR1 LGHDT, CDR2 YNNKEL (reference sequence). This CDR3 spans 18 amino acids. With 4 bases clipped from V and 1 base from J, the junction kept 12 bases outside the gene matches.